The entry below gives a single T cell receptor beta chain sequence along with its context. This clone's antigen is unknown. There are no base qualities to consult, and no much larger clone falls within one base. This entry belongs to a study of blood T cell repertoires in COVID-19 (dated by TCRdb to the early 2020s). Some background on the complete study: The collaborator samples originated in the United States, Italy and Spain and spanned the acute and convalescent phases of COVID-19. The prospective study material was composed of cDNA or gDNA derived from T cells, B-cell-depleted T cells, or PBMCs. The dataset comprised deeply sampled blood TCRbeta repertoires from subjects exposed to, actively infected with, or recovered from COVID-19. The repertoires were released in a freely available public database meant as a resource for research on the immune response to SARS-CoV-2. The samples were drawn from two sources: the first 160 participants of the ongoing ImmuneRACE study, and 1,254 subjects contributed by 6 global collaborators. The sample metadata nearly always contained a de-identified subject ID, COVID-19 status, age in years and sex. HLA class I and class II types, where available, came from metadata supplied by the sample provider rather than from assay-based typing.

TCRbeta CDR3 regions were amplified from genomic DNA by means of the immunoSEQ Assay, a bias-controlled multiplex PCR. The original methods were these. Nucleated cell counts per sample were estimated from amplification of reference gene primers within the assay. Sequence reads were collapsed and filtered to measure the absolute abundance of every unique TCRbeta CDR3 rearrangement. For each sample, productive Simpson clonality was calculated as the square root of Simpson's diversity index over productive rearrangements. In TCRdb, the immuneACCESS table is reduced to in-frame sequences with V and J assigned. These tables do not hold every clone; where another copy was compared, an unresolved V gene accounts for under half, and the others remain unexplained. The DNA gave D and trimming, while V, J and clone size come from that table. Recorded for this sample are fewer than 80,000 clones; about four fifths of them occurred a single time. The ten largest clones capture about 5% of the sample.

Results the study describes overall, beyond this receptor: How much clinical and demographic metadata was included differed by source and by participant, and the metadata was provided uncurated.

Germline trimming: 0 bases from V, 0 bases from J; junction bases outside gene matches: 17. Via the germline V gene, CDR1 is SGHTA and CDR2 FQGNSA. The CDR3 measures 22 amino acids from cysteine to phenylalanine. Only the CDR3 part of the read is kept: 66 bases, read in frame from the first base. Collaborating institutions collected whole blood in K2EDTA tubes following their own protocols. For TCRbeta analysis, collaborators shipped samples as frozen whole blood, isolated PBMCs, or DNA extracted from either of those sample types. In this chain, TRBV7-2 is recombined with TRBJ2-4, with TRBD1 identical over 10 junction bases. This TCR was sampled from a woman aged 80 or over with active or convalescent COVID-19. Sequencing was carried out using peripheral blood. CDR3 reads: CASSLALRRDRGVPLAKNIQYF. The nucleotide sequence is TGTGCCAGCAGCTTAGCCCTGAGACGGGACAGGGGTGTGCCACTAGCCAAAAACATTCAGTACTTC.